This entry lists 7 T cell receptor beta chains sequenced from one sample in a study of CD8+ T cells in alopecia areata. Sequencing used cDNA as its template, made by extracting RNA and reverse transcribing it. Libraries were prepared by immunoSEQ multiplex PCR; TCRdb keeps only in-frame clonotypes and omits some of them. Altogether around 99,000 clones are present, roughly 84% being singletons, with the ten largest covering around 25%. As for treatment: oral pan-JAK inhibitor, 5-10 mg twice daily. The specimen comprised CD8+ T cells sorted from blood, sampled at week 24, from a patient treated with tofacitinib. Receptors originate from a human donor with alopecia areata.

The gene calls are TRBV27 and TRBJ2-1, with 9 nucleotides matching TRBD1. Germline V gene data show CDR1 as MNHEY and CDR2 as SMNVEV (reference sequence). The CDR3 spans 15 residues. V lost 6 bases and J lost 5; bases outside the gene matches: 8. CDR3 in amino acids: CASSPGTGPDNEQFF. The CDR3 coding sequence is TGTGCCAGCAGCCCCGGGACAGGGCCCGACAATGAGCAGTTCTTC.

The V gene is TRBV13, the J gene TRBJ2-7, with D perhaps TRBD2 (7 bases). The CDR3 covers 13 residues. The germline V and J ends were trimmed by 5 bases and 0 bases, with 8 bases remaining between them. Germline values: CDR1 PRHDT, CDR2 FYEKMQ (reference sequence). The CDR3 spells CASSRGASYEQYF. DNA for the CDR3: TGTGCCAGCAGCCGGGGGGCCTCCTACGAGCAGTACTTC. The full variable domain, in which reference TRBV13 and TRBJ2-7 provide the parts outside the CDR3, is AAGVIQSPRHLIKEKRETATLKCYPIPRHDTVYWYQQGPGQDPQFLISFYEKMQSDKGSIPDRFSAQQFSDYHSELNMSSLELGDSALYFCASSRGASYEQYFGPGTRLTVT.

The V call is TRBV6-1, the J call TRBJ2-2; no definite D call. Germline V gene lookup returns CDR1 MNHNS and CDR2 SASEGT. V lost 5 bases and J 6 bases, leaving 13 bases between the germline ends. The CDR3 runs to 14 residues. CDR3 protein: CASSPSSAAGELFF. Written as DNA, the CDR3 is TGTGCCAGCAGTCCCTCCAGCGCAGCCGGGGAGCTGTTTTTT.

The chain couples TRBV7-9 to TRBJ2-7; a weak D match, TRBD2 (6 bases). This CDR3 comprises 15 residues. Germline CDR1 reads SEHNR; CDR2 reads FQNEAQ (reference sequence). V gave up 4 bases and J gave up 4 bases, with 17 bases separating them. In DNA form, the CDR3 reads TGTGCCAGCAGCTCCTCCGGGACTTTCGATTACGAGCAGTACTTC. This encodes CASSSSGTFDYEQYF. Variable domain in full (rest from reference TRBV7-9 and TRBJ2-7): DTGVSQNPRHKITKRGQNVTFRCDPISEHNRLYWYRQTLGQGPEFLTYFQNEAQLEKSRLLSDRFSAERPKGSFSTLEIQRTEQGDSAMYLCASSSSGTFDYEQYFGPGTRLTVT.

This clone was recorded a few times. The genes are TRBV19 and TRBJ2-5, with D possibly TRBD1 on 5 matching bases. The germline V and J ends were trimmed by 6 bases and 5 bases, with 22 bases remaining between them. The CDR3 covers 16 residues. The germline gives CDR1 LNHDA, CDR2 SQIVND (reference sequence). CDR3 DNA sequence: TGTGCCAGTAGCCCCCGCCTGGGCCAGGGTAGCGAGACCCAGTACTTC. Translation gives CASSPRLGQGSETQYF.

V gene TRBV5-6 combines with J gene TRBJ2-1; D is unresolved. The germline gives CDR1 SGHDT, CDR2 YYEEEE. CDR3 length: 15 amino acids. V lost 6 bases and J 7 bases, leaving 20 bases between the germline ends. The CDR3 DNA is TGTGCCAGCACCGCTCGTGGGATCCGGGTTAATGAGCAGTTCTTC. Amino acid sequence: CASTARGIRVNEQFF.

The V gene is TRBV5-6, the J gene TRBJ2-5; D is uncertain. CDR1 and CDR2 from the germline V gene are SGHDT and YYEEEE. Trimming stripped 0 bases from V and 5 bases from J, with 14 bases between. CDR3 length: 15 amino acids. The CDR3 sequence: CASSLGATQQETQYF. The CDR3 DNA sequence: TGTGCCAGCAGCTTGGGGGCAACCCAACAGGAGACCCAGTACTTC.